The source of this TCR beta chain is a study of breast tumors, draining lymph nodes, adjacent tissues. Whole-study findings and limits: Compared with lymph nodes, tumors were less diverse; compared with nontumor tissue, more. Tumor T cell lymph node origin was a supported hypothesis, not proven.

Axillary draining lymph nodes of breast cancer patients supplied the node samples. This clonotype was counted at least ten times. Its antigen is unknown. TCRdb processed the multiplex PCR reads anew with MiXCR; each CDR3 protein has one entry. This table holds fewer than 200,000 distinct CDR3 sequences, 30% to 35% found once. The CDR3 runs to 15 residues. Trimming took 6 bases from V and 8 from J; bases not matched to a gene: 12. CDR1 is MNHNY, CDR2 SVGAGI, per germline (reference sequence). The V call is TRBV6-6, the J call TRBJ2-3; 9 nucleotides agree with TRBD1. Sequenced input: axillary lymph node tissue. The TCR comes from a female donor with breast cancer. Some clones in this sample may be carry-over from other donors' samples. The CDR3 sequence: CASRLQGQGEGTQYF. The DNA for the CDR3 is TGTGCCAGCAGACTACAGGGACAGGGTGAGGGTACGCAGTATTTT.